This TCR beta chain was recovered during a study of shared clonotypes between healthy human individuals. With 2 bases clipped from V and 7 bases from J, the junction kept 1 base outside the gene matches. CDR3 length: 13 amino acids. In germline, CDR1 is MNHEY, CDR2 SMNVEV (reference sequence). The authors loaded about 0.2 ug DNA, tens of thousands of T cell genomes, into sorted-subset replicate PCRs. Data came from immunoSEQ multiplex PCR; TCRdb stores just in-frame clones and leaves some out. The sample records roughly 300,000 clones, roughly 84% being singletons. V usage is TRBV27 and J usage is TRBJ1-2, with 10 positions matching TRBD1. What was sequenced was memory CD8+ T cells sorted from blood. Subset defined: CD45RO+ cells pooled with CCR7-negative TemRA cells. The clonotype was recovered from a man aged 18 to 29 in good health. The CDR3, as DNA: TGTGCCAGCAGTTTAGGGACAGGGGTTGGCTACACCTTC. This sequence encodes CASSLGTGVGYTF.